These 7 T cell receptor beta chains were sequenced from one sample in a study of technical replicates of blood from a handful of donors. Assay used: immunoSEQ multiplex PCR; TCRdb lists only in-frame clones, some missing. The sample has 50,000 to 70,000 clones, 91% seen once. Source material: PBMCs. These receptors came from a human donor in good health. Some clones in this sample may be carry-over from other donors' samples.

V is TRBV6-1 and J is TRBJ2-3; 9 bases match TRBD2. Germline assignment: CDR1 MNHNS and CDR2 SASEGT. V shed 7 bases and J 4 bases; nucleotides not matched to a gene: 6. The CDR3 is 14 residues long. The DNA for the CDR3 is TGTGCCAGCACTCATGGCGGGGGGGCAGATACGCAGTATTTT. Amino acids: CASTHGGGADTQYF.

V and J are TRBV15 and TRBJ2-3, with 7 bases fitting TRBD2. The CDR3 contains 16 residues. CDR1 and CDR2 (germline): LNHNV, YYDKDF (reference sequence). V lost 5 bases and J lost 2; bases outside the gene matches: 10. The CDR3 spells CATSWGGGGYTDTQYF. DNA for the CDR3: TGTGCCACCAGCTGGGGCGGGGGTGGATACACAGATACGCAGTATTTT.

V usage is TRBV5-3 and J usage is TRBJ2-7, with TRBD1 identical over 7 bases. TRBV5-3 is assigned to the ORF class and has an uncertain function. The CDR3 is made up of 15 amino acids. The J segment lost 6 bases and the V segment lost 0 bases, leaving 9 bases of the junction unmatched. CDR3 sequence: CARSLEGQNLCEQYF. CDR3 nucleotide sequence: TGTGCCAGAAGCTTGGAGGGACAGAACCTTTGCGAGCAGTACTTC.

The rearrangement links TRBV4-3 to TRBJ2-7, with 11 bases aligning to TRBD2. V trimming: 0 bases; J trimming: 2 bases; junction bases outside the gene matches: 3. Germline CDR1 reads LGHNA; CDR2 reads YSLEER. This CDR3 is built from 16 residues. This chain's CDR3 is CASSQEGTSGPYEQYF. The CDR3 region has the DNA TGCGCCAGCAGCCAAGAAGGGACTAGCGGACCCTACGAGCAGTACTTC.

This rearrangement joins TRBV5-1 to TRBJ2-7; weak D call: TRBD1 (6 bases). The germline V and J ends were trimmed by 0 bases and 7 bases, with 20 bases remaining between them. The CDR3 consists of 16 residues. Germline-derived CDR1 and CDR2 are SGHRS and YFSETQ. CDR3 protein: CASSLAPGQGLREQYF. The DNA of the CDR3 is TGCGCCAGCAGCTTGGCCCCGGGTCAGGGGTTAAGGGAGCAGTACTTC. Filled out from reference TRBV5-1 and TRBJ2-7, the complete variable domain reads KAGVTQTPRYLIKTRGQQVTLSCSPISGHRSVSWYQQTPGQGLQFLFEYFSETQRNKGNFPGRFSGRQFSNSRSEMNVSTLELGDSALYLCASSLAPGQGLREQYFGPGTRLTVT.

The chain couples TRBV28 to TRBJ2-5; D ambiguous. V was trimmed by 5 bases and J by 5 bases, leaving 6 bases between them. Germline CDR1 reads MDHEN; CDR2 reads SYDVKM. This CDR3 spans 11 amino acids. This CDR3 is CASSTDETQYF. The DNA of the CDR3 is TGTGCCAGCAGTACAGACGAGACCCAGTACTTC.

This clone has just one count. The chain has TRBV29-1 and TRBJ2-5; 10 bases match TRBD2. The CDR3 is 13 amino acids. The V gene end was trimmed by 8 bases and the J gene end by 4 bases; junction bases not matched to a gene: 7. From germline, CDR1 is SQVTM and CDR2 ANQGSEA. This CDR3 is CSIIAGGIETQYF. The CDR3 DNA reads TGCAGCATTATAGCGGGAGGAATAGAGACCCAGTACTTC.